The clone carrying this TCR beta chain was observed at least ten times. Its antigen is not known. Time point described: healthy volunteer bleed at 6 weeks. Unseparated into fractions, whole blood served as the source from which total RNA was extracted. The sample is drawn from a study of human T cells and chemical hapten exposure. Study results and limitations: TCRs above 1 in 1000 frequency did not change with DPC sensitization.

In the original analysis: Sample-level TCR yields exhibited a median of about 96,000, with a range of roughly 23,224 to 750,000. One entry per CDR3 protein, called by TCRdb with MiXCR from the RACE reads. The V and J calls here are based on TCRdb, not the publication. The sample has roughly 75,000 distinct CDR3 sequences; approximately 8.1% are singletons. This CDR3 region has 14 residues. Trimming removed 2 bases at V and 10 bases at J, with 18 bases between. Germline CDR1 reads SGHTA; CDR2 reads FQGNSA. This TCR came from a female donor in good health. Some clones in this sample may be carry-over from other donors' samples. The specimen sequenced was whole blood. The chain is built from TRBV7-2 and TRBJ2-7, with D possibly called TRBD1 or TRBD2 (5 bases each). CDR3 in amino acids: CASSLSVGTELQYF. The CDR3 DNA sequence: TGTGCCAGCAGCTTAAGCGTAGGGACCGAGCTTCAGTACTTC.